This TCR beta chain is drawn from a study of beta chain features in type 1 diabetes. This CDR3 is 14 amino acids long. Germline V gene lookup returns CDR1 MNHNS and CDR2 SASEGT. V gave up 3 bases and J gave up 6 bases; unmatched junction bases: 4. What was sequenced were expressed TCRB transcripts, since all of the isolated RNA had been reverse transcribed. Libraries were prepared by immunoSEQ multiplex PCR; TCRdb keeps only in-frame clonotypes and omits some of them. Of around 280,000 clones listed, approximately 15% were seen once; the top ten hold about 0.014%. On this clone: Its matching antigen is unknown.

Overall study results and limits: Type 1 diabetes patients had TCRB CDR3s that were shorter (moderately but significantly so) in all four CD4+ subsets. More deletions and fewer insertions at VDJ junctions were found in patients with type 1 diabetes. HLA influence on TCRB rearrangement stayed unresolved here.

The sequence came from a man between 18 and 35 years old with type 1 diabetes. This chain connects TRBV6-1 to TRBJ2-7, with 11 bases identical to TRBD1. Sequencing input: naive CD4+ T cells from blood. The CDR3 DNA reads TGTGCCAGCAGTGACGGACAGGGGGCGGGCGAGCAGTACTTC. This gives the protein CASSDGQGAGEQYF.